Following are 30 T cell receptor beta chains from one sample sequenced in a study of CD8+ T cells in alopecia areata. Sample treatment: oral pan-JAK inhibitor, 5-10 mg twice daily. Reverse transcription of extracted RNA yielded cDNA, which provided the sequencing template. Using immunoSEQ multiplex PCR, the repertoire was profiled, and TCRdb retains in-frame clones only, with some absent. The table has 35,000 to 45,000 clones, approximately 92% seen once. The sequencing used CD8+ T cells sorted from blood, collected at week 24, from a patient treated with tofacitinib. The origin of the receptors is a human donor with alopecia areata.

The chain recombines TRBV28 with TRBJ2-7; D gene unclear. CDR1 and CDR2 from the germline V gene are MDHEN and SYDVKM. Trimming left V 5 bases short and J 2 bases short, with 13 bases between. This CDR3 has 14 residues. CDR3 protein: CASSPIGSTYEQYF. Here the CDR3 DNA reads TGTGCCAGCAGTCCTATCGGGTCAACCTACGAGCAGTACTTC.

The V call is TRBV13, the J call TRBJ2-3, with 9 bases matching TRBD2. This CDR3 has 15 amino acids. Germline CDR1 reads PRHDT; CDR2 reads FYEKMQ (reference sequence). V shed 5 bases and J 1 base; nucleotides not matched to a gene: 4. CDR3 residues: CASSAPSGGTDTQYF. In nucleotides, the CDR3 is TGTGCCAGCAGCGCCCCTAGCGGGGGCACAGATACGCAGTATTTT.

The V gene is TRBV7-6, the J gene TRBJ2-3, with TRBD2 matching over 8 bases. Unmatched junction bases numbered 7, after V lost 5 bases and J lost 3 bases. This CDR3 has 15 amino acids. Germline V gene sequence: CDR1 SGHVS, CDR2 FNYEAQ. The CDR3 is CASSRLAGPTDTQYF. The CDR3 DNA reads as TGTGCCAGCAGCCGTTTAGCGGGGCCAACAGATACGCAGTATTTT.

The chain uses TRBV29-1 and TRBJ2-5; 8 nucleotides agree with TRBD1. The CDR3 has 17 amino acids. CDR1 is SQVTM, CDR2 ANQGSEA, per germline. V lost 0 bases and J lost 1; bases outside the gene matches: 10. In DNA, the CDR3 is TGCAGCGTTGAAGAGGCGCAGGGGGCTTTTTTCCAAGAGACCCAGTACTTC. This gives the protein CSVEEAQGAFFQETQYF.

The chain joins TRBV27 to TRBJ2-7; the match to TRBD2 covers 11 bases. The V and J ends lost 5 bases and 4 bases, in that order; junction bases with no gene match: 4. Germline V lookup: CDR1 MNHEY, CDR2 SMNVEV (reference sequence). The CDR3 covers 14 residues. DNA of the CDR3: TGTGCCAGCAGTCTTAGCGGGGGGGGTTACGAGCAGTACTTC. Translating it yields CASSLSGGGYEQYF.

The chain is built from TRBV29-1 and TRBJ2-1; the match to TRBD2 covers 12 bases. The CDR3 loop spans 12 amino acids. J was trimmed by 10 bases and V by 7 bases; bases with no gene match: 5. Germline lookup yields CDR1 SQVTM and CDR2 ANQGSEA. The CDR3 coding sequence is TGCAGCGGCCCGCTAGCGGGGGGGGAGCAGTTCTTC. Amino acids: CSGPLAGGEQFF.

The gene calls are TRBV27 and TRBJ1-5; no definite D call. From germline, CDR1 is MNHEY and CDR2 SMNVEV (reference sequence). V was cut by 2 bases and J by 3 bases, with 11 bases left in between. CDR3 size: 15 residues. Here the CDR3 DNA reads TGTGCCAGCAGTTTAACCCTGACGCACAATCAGCCCCAGCATTTT. Its protein product is CASSLTLTHNQPQHF.

The chain joins TRBV7-9 to TRBJ2-7; D is unclear. The CDR3 covers 13 residues. The V end lost 5 bases, the J end lost 2 bases, and 10 bases lay between the germline ends. Germline CDR1 reads SEHNR; CDR2 reads FQNEAQ (reference sequence). CDR3 bases: TGTGCCAGCAGCCCGCCCGGTGCCTACGAGCAGTACTTC. Protein sequence: CASSPPGAYEQYF.

The CDR3 nucleotides are TGTGCCAGCAGCAAATATGGACCGAGAGAAACAGATACGCAGTATTTT. This gives the protein CASSKYGPRETDTQYF. J is TRBJ2-3 and V is TRBV21-1. TRBV21-1 constitutes a pseudogene. CDR3 size: 16 residues.

J is TRBJ2-3 and V is TRBV29-1; D is unresolved. The V end lost 7 bases, the J end lost 1 base, and 15 bases lay between the germline ends. Per germline, CDR1 SQVTM and CDR2 ANQGSEA. There are 14 residues in the CDR3. CDR3 sequence reads: CSAPRPTRTDTQYF. As DNA, the CDR3 is TGCAGCGCTCCCCGGCCTACTCGCACAGATACGCAGTATTTT.

The rearrangement links TRBV27 to TRBJ1-5; unclear D gene. Germline-derived CDR1 and CDR2 are MNHEY and SMNVEV (reference sequence). Trimming left V 5 bases short and J 5 bases short, with 16 bases between. The CDR3 has 15 residues. Here the CDR3 reads CASSPILVGDQPQHF. The DNA of the CDR3 is TGTGCCAGCAGTCCTATTTTAGTTGGGGATCAGCCCCAGCATTTT.

The rearrangement uses TRBV7-9 and TRBJ1-1; the D gene is possibly TRBD1 (6 bases). This CDR3 is 16 amino acids long. The germline V and J ends were trimmed by 6 bases and 2 bases, with 19 bases remaining between them. CDR1 SEHNR and CDR2 FQNEAQ come from the germline V gene (reference sequence). The CDR3 spells CASRASVSDRNTEAFF. DNA of the CDR3: TGTGCCAGCAGGGCCTCGGTTTCGGACAGAAACACTGAAGCTTTCTTT.

The gene calls are TRBV23-1 and TRBJ2-3, with D hard to call. TRBV23-1 is classed as an ORF, of uncertain function. Trimming took off 0 bases at V and 0 bases at J, with 13 bases between the two ends. This CDR3 has 17 amino acids. CDR3: CASSQSAGRRSTDTQYF. The CDR3, as DNA: TGCGCCAGCAGTCAATCTGCTGGACGGCGGAGCACAGATACGCAGTATTTT.

The chain is built from TRBV5-6 and TRBJ1-1, with 12 bases identical to TRBD1. Germline CDR1 SGHDT, CDR2 YYEEEE. This CDR3 spans 17 amino acids. V gave up 4 bases and J gave up 3 bases; unmatched junction bases: 10. CDR3 coding DNA: TGTGCCAGCAGCCTCCGGGACAGGGGGCCTTTTGACACTGAAGCTTTCTTT. This codes for CASSLRDRGPFDTEAFF.

The chain joins TRBV28 to TRBJ2-2; 8 bases line up with TRBD1. The length of the CDR3 is 14 residues. Germline V gives CDR1 MDHEN, CDR2 SYDVKM. The J segment lost 6 bases and the V segment lost 6 bases, leaving 6 bases of the junction unmatched. CDR3 residues: CASSVRGQSGELFF. As DNA, the CDR3 is TGTGCCAGCAGCGTCAGGGGGCAGTCCGGGGAGCTGTTTTTT.

This chain connects TRBV7-9 to TRBJ1-6; TRBD1 matches at 8 bases. Germline CDR1 SEHNR, CDR2 FQNEAQ (reference sequence). The CDR3 has 15 residues. V lost 5 bases to trimming and J lost 6 bases; unmatched junction nucleotides: 6. The CDR3 sequence is CASSKTGEANSPLHF. Written as DNA, the CDR3 is TGTGCCAGCAGCAAGACAGGGGAGGCTAATTCACCCCTCCACTTT.

The V and J genes are TRBV5-4 and TRBJ2-7; 8 bases fit TRBD1. The germline gives CDR1 SGHNT, CDR2 YYREEE (reference sequence). The ends lost 2 bases at V and 6 bases at J; junction bases unmatched: 10. This CDR3 spans 15 amino acids. For the CDR3, the DNA is TGTGCCAGCAGCTTAGGGCAGGGGGCCACGCTCGAGCAGTACTTC. Its translation is CASSLGQGATLEQYF.

The chain has TRBV7-2 and TRBJ2-5; D is undetermined. Trimming removed 0 bases from V and 0 bases from J, with 8 bases in between. Germline V gene lookup returns CDR1 SGHTA and CDR2 FQGNSA. The CDR3 has 15 residues. The CDR3 DNA follows: TGTGCCAGCAGCTTAGCCCTAGACTACCAAGAGACCCAGTACTTC. Translation gives CASSLALDYQETQYF.

This rearrangement joins TRBV9 to TRBJ1-1, with a weak D call TRBD1 (5 bases). V dropped 9 bases and J dropped 5 bases, with 23 bases sitting between them. Germline CDR1 reads SGDLS; CDR2 reads YYNGEE. This CDR3 is built from 15 residues. CDR3 region: CATRTWDSPETEAFF. The CDR3, as DNA: TGTGCCACCCGAACCTGGGACTCTCCGGAAACTGAAGCTTTCTTT. Full variable domain (remainder filled in from reference TRBV9 and TRBJ1-1): DSGVTQTPKHLITATGQRVTLRCSPRSGDLSVYWYQQSLDQGLQFLIQYYNGEERAKGNILERFSAQQFPDLHSELNLSSLELGDSALYFCATRTWDSPETEAFFGQGTRLTVV.

The chain couples TRBV14 to TRBJ1-2; 9 bases are shared with TRBD1. Germline-derived CDR1 and CDR2 are SGHDN and FVKESK. V gave up 4 bases and J gave up 7 bases; unmatched junction bases: 4. CDR3 length: 13 residues. In DNA form, the CDR3 reads TGTGCCAGCAGCCTCGGACAGGGGTTTGGCTACACCTTC. It specifies CASSLGQGFGYTF. The variable domain in full, with the rest retrieved from reference TRBV14 and TRBJ1-2, is EAGVTQFPSHSVIEKGQTVTLRCDPISGHDNLYWYRRVMGKEIKFLLHFVKESKQDESGMPNNRFLAERTGGTYSTLKVQPAELEDSGVYFCASSLGQGFGYTFGSGTRLTVV.

J is TRBJ2-7 and V is TRBV29-1; a weak D match, TRBD1 (6 bases). The V end lost 4 bases, the J end lost 3 bases, and 10 bases lay between the germline ends. Per germline, CDR1 SQVTM and CDR2 ANQGSEA. CDR3 length equals 12 residues. The CDR3 is CSVADRIYEQYF. In nucleotides, the CDR3 is TGCAGCGTTGCCGACAGGATCTACGAGCAGTACTTC.

V usage is TRBV29-1 and J usage is TRBJ2-7; perhaps TRBD1 as D (6 bases). From germline, CDR1 is SQVTM and CDR2 ANQGSEA. The CDR3 extends over 17 amino acids. Trimming left V 5 bases short and J 0 bases short, with 23 bases between. The CDR3 coding sequence is TGCAGCGTTTGGGAGAGTAACAGGGATCGGGCCTCCTACGAGCAGTACTTC. Its protein product is CSVWESNRDRASYEQYF.

The gene calls are TRBV6-4 and TRBJ2-1; D is possibly TRBD1 or TRBD2 (5 bases each). The CDR3 contains 13 residues. V gave up 3 bases and J gave up 6 bases, with 9 bases separating them. Germline lookup yields CDR1 MRHNA and CDR2 SNTAGT. As DNA, the CDR3 is TGTGCCAGCAGTGATGGTGGGGGCAATGAGCAGTTCTTC. Protein product: CASSDGGGNEQFF.

V gene TRBV27 combines with J gene TRBJ1-2; TRBD1 is a possible D gene (5 bases). This CDR3 is 12 amino acids long. The ends were cut back, 7 bases at V and 4 bases at J, with 10 bases in the middle. Germline lookup yields CDR1 MNHEY and CDR2 SMNVEV (reference sequence). CDR3: CASKGTSYGYTF. CDR3 nucleotides: TGTGCCAGCAAAGGGACCTCCTATGGCTACACCTTC.

The rearrangement joins TRBV13 to TRBJ2-5; D is unclear. With the DNA end fitting TRBJ2-7 better, the J assignment may be wrong. Germline CDR1 reads PRHDT; CDR2 reads FYEKMQ (reference sequence). There are 12 residues in the CDR3. The CDR3 DNA follows: TGTGCCAGCAGCTTGGCGCTGGCCGAGCAGTACTTC. Its translation: CASSLALAEQYF.

The chain recombines TRBV6-1 with TRBJ2-7; no definite D call. The CDR3 totals 14 residues. V lost 6 bases, J lost 6 bases, and 18 bases lay in between. Germline V CDR1 and CDR2: MNHNS, SASEGT. CDR3 protein: CASRPMAIYGEQYF. CDR3 DNA sequence: TGTGCCAGCAGGCCTATGGCTATCTACGGCGAGCAGTACTTC.

The chain couples TRBV28 to TRBJ2-5; D possibly uses TRBD1 or TRBD2 (5 bases each). Germline CDR1 is MDHEN and CDR2 is SYDVKM. Trimming pared 5 bases from V and 4 bases from J, leaving 20 bases between. This CDR3 is 16 amino acids long. CDR3 bases: TGTGCCAGCAGTCCTGATTCCGGGACCCTGGGAGAGACCCAGTACTTC. Translation: CASSPDSGTLGETQYF.

The chain carries TRBV7-9 and TRBJ2-7, with 9 bases lining up with TRBD1. Germline lookup yields CDR1 SEHNR and CDR2 FQNEAQ (reference sequence). The junction had 9 bases not matched to a gene; V was cut back by 5 bases and J by 7 bases. The CDR3 totals 14 residues. CDR3 nucleotide sequence: TGTGCCAGCAGCGCCGGGACAGGGACCTTGGAGCAGTACTTC. It encodes CASSAGTGTLEQYF.

This clone was recorded only once. V and J are TRBV27 and TRBJ2-5; 7 positions agree with TRBD1. The end of the DNA aligns better with TRBJ2-7, so the J call may be wrong. CDR3 length equals 13 residues. Germline V CDR1 and CDR2: MNHEY, SMNVEV (reference sequence). CDR3: CASSFDRAYEQYF. CDR3 DNA: TGTGCCAGCAGTTTCGACAGGGCCTACGAGCAGTACTTC.

This chain connects TRBV7-2 to TRBJ2-1; maybe TRBD2 (6 bases). This CDR3 is built from 13 residues. The germline V gene encodes CDR1 SGHTA and CDR2 FQGNSA. Trimming shortened V by 4 bases and J by 4 bases, and 8 bases separated the two germline ends. The CDR3: CASSWEEYNEQFF. The CDR3 coding sequence is TGTGCCAGCAGCTGGGAGGAATACAATGAGCAGTTCTTC.